This TCR beta chain was sequenced during a study of PD-1 blockade in classical Hodgkin lymphoma. Following autologous stem cell transplantation, relapse occurred in every patient, and exposure to brentuximab vedotin varied. Only in-frame clones appear in the TCRdb table, and some are missing; sequencing was by immunoSEQ multiplex PCR. Of around 60,000 clones detected, more than 75% appear once; the ten largest clones hold around 5%. Germline V CDR1 and CDR2: SGHRS, YFSETQ. The CDR3 loop spans 12 amino acids. The V end lost 1 base, the J end lost 3 bases, and 2 bases lay between the germline ends. A few counts support this clone. At the DNA level, this CDR3 is encoded by other sequences in the same sample as well.

The TCR originated in a human donor with classical Hodgkin lymphoma. The V and J genes are TRBV5-1 and TRBJ2-1; D call uncertain. The sequenced sample was peripheral blood mononuclear cells (PBMCs), obtained before the second cycle of nivolumab. The CDR3 spells CASSLNYNEQFF. The CDR3 DNA sequence: TGCGCCAGCAGCTTGAACTACAATGAGCAGTTCTTC.